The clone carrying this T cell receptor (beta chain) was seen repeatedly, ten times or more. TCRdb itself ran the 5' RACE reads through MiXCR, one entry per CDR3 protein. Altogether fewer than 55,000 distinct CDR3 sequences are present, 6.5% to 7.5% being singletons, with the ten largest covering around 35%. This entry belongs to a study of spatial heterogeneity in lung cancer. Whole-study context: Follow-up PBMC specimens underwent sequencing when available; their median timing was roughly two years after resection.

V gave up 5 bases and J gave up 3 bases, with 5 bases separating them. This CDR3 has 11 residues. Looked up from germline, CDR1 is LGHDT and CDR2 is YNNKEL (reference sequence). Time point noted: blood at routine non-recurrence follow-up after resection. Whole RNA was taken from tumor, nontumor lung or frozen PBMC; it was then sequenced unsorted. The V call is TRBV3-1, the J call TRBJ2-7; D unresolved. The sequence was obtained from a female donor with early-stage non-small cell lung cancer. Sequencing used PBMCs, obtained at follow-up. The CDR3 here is CASSASYEQYF. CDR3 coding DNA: TGTGCCAGCAGCGCCAGCTACGAGCAGTACTTC.